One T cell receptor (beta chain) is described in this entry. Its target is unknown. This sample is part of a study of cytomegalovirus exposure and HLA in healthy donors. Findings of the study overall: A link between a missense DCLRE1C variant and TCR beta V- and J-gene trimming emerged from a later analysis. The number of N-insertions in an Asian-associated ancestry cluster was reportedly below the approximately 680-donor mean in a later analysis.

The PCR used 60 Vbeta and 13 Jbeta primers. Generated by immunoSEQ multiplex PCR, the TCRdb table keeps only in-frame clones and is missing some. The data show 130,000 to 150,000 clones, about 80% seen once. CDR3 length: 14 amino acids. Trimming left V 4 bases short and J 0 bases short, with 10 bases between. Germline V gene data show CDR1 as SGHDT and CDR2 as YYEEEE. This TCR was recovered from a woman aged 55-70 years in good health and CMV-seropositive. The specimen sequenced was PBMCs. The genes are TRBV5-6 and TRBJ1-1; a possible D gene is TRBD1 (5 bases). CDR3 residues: CASSKPRVNTEAFF. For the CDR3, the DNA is TGTGCCAGCAGCAAACCCAGGGTGAACACTGAAGCTTTCTTT. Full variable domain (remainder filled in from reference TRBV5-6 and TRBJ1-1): DAGVTQSPTHLIKTRGQQVTLRCSPKSGHDTVSWYQQALGQGPQFIFQYYEEEERQRGNFPDRFSGHQFPNYSSELNVNALLLGDSALYLCASSKPRVNTEAFFGQGTRLTVV.